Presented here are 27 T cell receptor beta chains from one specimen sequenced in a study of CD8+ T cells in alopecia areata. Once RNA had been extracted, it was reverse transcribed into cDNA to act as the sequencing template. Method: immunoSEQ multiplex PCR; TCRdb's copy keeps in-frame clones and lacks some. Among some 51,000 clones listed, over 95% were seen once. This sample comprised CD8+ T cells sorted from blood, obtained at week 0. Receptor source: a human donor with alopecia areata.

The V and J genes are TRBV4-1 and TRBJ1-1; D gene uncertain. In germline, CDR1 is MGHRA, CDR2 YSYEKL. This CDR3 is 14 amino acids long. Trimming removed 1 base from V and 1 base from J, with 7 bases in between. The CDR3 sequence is CASSQVGPNTEAFF. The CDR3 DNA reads TGCGCCAGCAGCCAAGTAGGGCCGAACACTGAAGCTTTCTTT.

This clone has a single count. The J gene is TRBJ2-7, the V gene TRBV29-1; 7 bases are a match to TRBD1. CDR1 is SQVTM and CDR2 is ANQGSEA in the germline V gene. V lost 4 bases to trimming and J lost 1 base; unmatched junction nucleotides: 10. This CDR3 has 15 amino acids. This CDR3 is CSVAGEDRRSYEQYF. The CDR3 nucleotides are TGCAGCGTTGCCGGTGAGGACAGGAGGTCCTACGAGCAGTACTTC.

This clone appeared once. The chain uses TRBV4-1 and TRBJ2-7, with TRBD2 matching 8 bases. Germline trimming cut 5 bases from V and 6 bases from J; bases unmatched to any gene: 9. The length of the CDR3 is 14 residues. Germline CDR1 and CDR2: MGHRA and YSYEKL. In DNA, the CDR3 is TGCGCCAGCAGCGCGAGACTAGCGCCCCTCGAGCAGTACTTC. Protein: CASSARLAPLEQYF.

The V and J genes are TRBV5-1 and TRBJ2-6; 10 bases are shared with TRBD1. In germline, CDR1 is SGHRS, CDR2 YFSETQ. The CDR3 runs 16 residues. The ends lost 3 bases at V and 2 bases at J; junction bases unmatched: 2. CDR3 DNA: TGCGCCAGCAGCTCAGGGACAGGGGCTGGGGCCAACGTCCTGACTTTC. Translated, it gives CASSSGTGAGANVLTF.

The chain's CDR3 is CASSPGAYNEQFF. CDR3 DNA sequence: TGCGCCAGCAGCCCGGGGGCCTACAATGAGCAGTTCTTC. The chain links TRBV4-3 to TRBJ2-1; perhaps TRBD2 as D (6 bases). This CDR3 comprises 13 residues. Looked up from germline, CDR1 is LGHNA and CDR2 is YSLEER. V was trimmed by 4 bases and J by 2 bases, leaving 6 bases between them.

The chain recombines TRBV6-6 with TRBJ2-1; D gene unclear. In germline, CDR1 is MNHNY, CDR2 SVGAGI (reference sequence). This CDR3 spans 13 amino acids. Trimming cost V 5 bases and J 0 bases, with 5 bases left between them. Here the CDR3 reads CASSPSSYNEQFF. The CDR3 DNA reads TGTGCCAGCAGTCCCAGCTCCTACAATGAGCAGTTCTTC.

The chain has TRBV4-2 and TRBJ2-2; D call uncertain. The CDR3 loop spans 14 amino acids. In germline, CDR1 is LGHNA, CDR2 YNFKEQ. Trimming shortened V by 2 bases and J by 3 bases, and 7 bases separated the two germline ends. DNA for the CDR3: TGTGCCAGCAGCCAAACCGCTCACACCGGGGAGCTGTTTTTT. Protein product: CASSQTAHTGELFF.

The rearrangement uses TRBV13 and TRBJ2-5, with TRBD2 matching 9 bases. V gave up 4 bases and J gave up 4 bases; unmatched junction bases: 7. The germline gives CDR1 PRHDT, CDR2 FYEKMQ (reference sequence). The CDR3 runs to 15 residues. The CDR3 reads CASSSPGTSRETQYF. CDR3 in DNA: TGTGCCAGCAGCTCCCCAGGGACTAGCAGAGAGACCCAGTACTTC.

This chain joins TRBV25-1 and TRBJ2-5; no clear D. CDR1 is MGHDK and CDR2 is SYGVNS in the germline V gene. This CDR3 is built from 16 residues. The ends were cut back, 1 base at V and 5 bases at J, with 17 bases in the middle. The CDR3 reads CASSEFDPRVGETQYF. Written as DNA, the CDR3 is TGTGCCAGCAGTGAATTCGACCCCCGGGTAGGGGAGACCCAGTACTTC.

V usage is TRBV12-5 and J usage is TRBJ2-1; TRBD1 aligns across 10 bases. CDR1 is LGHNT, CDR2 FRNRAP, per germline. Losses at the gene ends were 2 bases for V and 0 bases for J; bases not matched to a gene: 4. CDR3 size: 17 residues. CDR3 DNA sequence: TGTGCTAGTGGTTTGTCTTGGACAGGGGGCTCCTACAATGAGCAGTTCTTC. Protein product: CASGLSWTGGSYNEQFF.

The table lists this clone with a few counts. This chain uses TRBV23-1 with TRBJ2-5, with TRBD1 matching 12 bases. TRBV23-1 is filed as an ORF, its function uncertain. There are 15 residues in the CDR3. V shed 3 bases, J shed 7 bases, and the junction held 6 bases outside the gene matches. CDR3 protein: CASSQRDRGRGTQYF. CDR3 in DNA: TGCGCCAGCAGTCAGCGGGACAGGGGGCGAGGGACCCAGTACTTC.

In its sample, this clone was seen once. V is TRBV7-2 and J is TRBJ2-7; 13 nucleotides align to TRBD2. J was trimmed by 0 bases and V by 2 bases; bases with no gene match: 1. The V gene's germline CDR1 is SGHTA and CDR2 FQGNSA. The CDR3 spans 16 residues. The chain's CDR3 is CASSLWTSGSSYEQYF. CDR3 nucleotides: TGTGCCAGCAGCTTATGGACTAGCGGGAGCTCCTACGAGCAGTACTTC.

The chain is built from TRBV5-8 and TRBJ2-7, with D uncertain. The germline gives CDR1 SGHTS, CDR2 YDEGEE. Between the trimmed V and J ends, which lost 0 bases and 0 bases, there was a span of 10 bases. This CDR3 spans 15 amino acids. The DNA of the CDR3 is TGTGCCAGCAGCTTGGAACCAGCGAGCTCCTACGAGCAGTACTTC. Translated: CASSLEPASSYEQYF.

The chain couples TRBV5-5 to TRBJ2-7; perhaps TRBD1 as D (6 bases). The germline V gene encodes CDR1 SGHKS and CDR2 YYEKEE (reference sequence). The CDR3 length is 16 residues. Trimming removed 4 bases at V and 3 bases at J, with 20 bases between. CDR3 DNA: TGTGCCAGCAGCATCTATCCCGGGACACGAAACTACGAGCAGTACTTC. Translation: CASSIYPGTRNYEQYF.

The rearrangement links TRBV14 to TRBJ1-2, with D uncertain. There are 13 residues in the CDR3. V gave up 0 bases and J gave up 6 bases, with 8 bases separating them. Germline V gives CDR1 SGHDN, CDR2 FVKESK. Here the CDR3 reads CASSQDRGNGYTF. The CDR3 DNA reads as TGTGCCAGCAGCCAAGATAGAGGGAATGGCTACACCTTC.

The CDR3 coding sequence is TGTGCCAGCAGCTTTTTTCCTAGCGGGGGGCTCCAAGAGACCCAGTACTTC. Amino acid sequence: CASSFFPSGGLQETQYF. V is TRBV7-9 and J is TRBJ2-5; 11 nucleotides line up with TRBD2. The J segment lost 1 base and the V segment lost 3 bases, leaving 7 bases of the junction unmatched. The CDR3 is 17 residues long. The germline V gene has CDR1 SEHNR and CDR2 FQNEAQ (reference sequence).

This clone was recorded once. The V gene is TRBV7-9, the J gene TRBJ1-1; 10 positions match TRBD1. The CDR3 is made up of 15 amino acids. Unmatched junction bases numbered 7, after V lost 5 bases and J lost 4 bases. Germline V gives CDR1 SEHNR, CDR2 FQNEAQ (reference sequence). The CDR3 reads CASSRTGGGSTEAFF. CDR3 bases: TGTGCCAGCAGCCGGACAGGGGGAGGTAGCACTGAAGCTTTCTTT.

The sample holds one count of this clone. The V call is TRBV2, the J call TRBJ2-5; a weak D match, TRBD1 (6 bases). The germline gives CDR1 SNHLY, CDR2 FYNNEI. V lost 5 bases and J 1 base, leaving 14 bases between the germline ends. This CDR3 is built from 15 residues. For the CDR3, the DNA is TGTGCCAGCAGTTCAGGGGTGGGGTCCCAAGAGACCCAGTACTTC. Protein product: CASSSGVGSQETQYF.

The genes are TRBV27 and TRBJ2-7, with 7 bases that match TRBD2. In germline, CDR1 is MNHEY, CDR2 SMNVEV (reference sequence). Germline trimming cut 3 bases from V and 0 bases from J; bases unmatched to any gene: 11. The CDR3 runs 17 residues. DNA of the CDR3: TGTGCCAGCAGTTTTCGTGGAGGAGCGGGGAGCTCCTACGAGCAGTACTTC. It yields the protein CASSFRGGAGSSYEQYF.

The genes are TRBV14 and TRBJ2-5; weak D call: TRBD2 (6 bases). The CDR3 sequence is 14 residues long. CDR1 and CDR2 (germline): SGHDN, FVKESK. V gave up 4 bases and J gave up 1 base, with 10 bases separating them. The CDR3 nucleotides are TGTGCCAGCAGCCGAAGGACTATCCAAGAGACCCAGTACTTC. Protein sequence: CASSRRTIQETQYF.

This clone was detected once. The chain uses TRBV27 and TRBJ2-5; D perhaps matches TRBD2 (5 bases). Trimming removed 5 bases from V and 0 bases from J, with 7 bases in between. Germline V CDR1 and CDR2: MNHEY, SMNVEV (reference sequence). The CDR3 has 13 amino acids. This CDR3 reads CASSHGDQETQYF. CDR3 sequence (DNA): TGTGCCAGCAGTCACGGGGACCAAGAGACCCAGTACTTC.

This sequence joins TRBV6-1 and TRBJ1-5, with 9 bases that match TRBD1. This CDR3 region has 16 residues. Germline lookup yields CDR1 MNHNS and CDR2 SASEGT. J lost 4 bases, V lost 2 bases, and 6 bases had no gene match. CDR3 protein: CASSELWGTGNQPQHF. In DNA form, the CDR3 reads TGTGCCAGCAGTGAATTATGGGGGACAGGGAATCAGCCCCAGCATTTT.

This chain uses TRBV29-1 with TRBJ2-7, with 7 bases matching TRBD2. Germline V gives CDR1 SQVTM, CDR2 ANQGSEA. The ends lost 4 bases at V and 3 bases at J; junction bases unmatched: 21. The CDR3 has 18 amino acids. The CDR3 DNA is TGCAGCGTTGTAGGTCGGCGGTTTGCTAGCGGACCCAACTACGAGCAGTACTTC. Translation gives CSVVGRRFASGPNYEQYF.

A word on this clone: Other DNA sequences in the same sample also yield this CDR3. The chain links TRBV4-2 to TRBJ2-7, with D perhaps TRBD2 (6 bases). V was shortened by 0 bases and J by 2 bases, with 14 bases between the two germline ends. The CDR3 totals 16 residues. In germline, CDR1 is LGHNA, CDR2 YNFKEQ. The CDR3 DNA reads TGTGCCAGCAGCCAAGAGGATAGCGGAGCGACCTACGAGCAGTACTTC. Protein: CASSQEDSGATYEQYF.

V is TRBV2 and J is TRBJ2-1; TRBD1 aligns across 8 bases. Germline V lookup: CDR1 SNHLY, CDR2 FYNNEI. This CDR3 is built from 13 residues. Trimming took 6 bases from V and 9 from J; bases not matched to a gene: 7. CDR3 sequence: CASRGQDYGEQFF. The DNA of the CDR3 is TGTGCCAGCAGGGGACAGGATTACGGTGAGCAGTTCTTC. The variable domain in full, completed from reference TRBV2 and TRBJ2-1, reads EPEVTQTPSHQVTQMGQEVILRCVPISNHLYFYWYRQILGQKVEFLVSFYNNEISEKSEIFDDQFSVERPDGSNFTLKIRSTKLEDSAMYFCASRGQDYGEQFFGPGTRLTVL.

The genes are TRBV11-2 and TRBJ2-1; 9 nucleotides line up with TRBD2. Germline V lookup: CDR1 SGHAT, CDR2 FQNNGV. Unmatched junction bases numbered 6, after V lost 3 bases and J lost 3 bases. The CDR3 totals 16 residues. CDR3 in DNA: TGTGCCAGCAGCTTGGGGCTAGCGGGAATCTACAATGAGCAGTTCTTC. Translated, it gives CASSLGLAGIYNEQFF.

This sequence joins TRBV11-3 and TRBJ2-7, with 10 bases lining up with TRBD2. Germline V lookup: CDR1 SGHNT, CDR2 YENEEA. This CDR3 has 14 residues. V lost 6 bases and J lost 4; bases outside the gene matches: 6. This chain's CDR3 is CASSESGGGYEQYF. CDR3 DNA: TGTGCCAGCAGTGAGAGCGGGGGGGGTTACGAGCAGTACTTC.